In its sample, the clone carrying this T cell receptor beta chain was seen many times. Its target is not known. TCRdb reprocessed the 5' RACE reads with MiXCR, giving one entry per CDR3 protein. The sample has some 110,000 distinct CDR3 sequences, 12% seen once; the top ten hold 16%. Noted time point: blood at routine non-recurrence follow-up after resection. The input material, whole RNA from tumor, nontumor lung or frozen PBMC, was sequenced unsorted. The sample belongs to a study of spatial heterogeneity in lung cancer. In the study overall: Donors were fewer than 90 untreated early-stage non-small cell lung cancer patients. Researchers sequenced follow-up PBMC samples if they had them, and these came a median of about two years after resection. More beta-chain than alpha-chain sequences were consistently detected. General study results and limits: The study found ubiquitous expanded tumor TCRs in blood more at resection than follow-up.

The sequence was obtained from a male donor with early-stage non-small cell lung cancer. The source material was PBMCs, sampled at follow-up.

DNA of the CDR3: TGTGCCAGCAGGCCGCAGGGCCCCCAAGCCAAAAACATTCAGTACTTC. Its translation is CASRPQGPQAKNIQYF. The chain links TRBV6-6 to TRBJ2-4; D might be TRBD1 (5 bases). There are 16 residues in the CDR3. V was shortened by 6 bases and J by 0 bases, with 15 bases between the two germline ends. Looked up from germline, CDR1 is MNHNY and CDR2 is SVGAGI (reference sequence).